Listed here are 31 T cell receptor beta chains from one sample, sequenced in a study of vaccination and CD4 T cells after COVID-19. The Oncomine TCR Beta short-read assay generated sequence data from the DNA of cultured CD4+ T cells. It was from cultured CD4+ T cells that genomic DNA was extracted. TCRdb re-analysed the PCR reads in MiXCR, keeping a single row per CDR3 protein. The sample shows over 9,500 distinct CDR3 sequences, approximately 39% of them seen only once. Their recognized antigens are unknown. Treatment described: roughly 10-day PBMC culture with coronavirus spike peptide pools or control peptides (ViraFEST assay). The unexposed donor provided CD4+ T cells, which were taken before the COVID-19 pandemic (2011-2018). The sequenced material came from CD4+ T cells from blood, cultured in vitro. These receptors came from a human donor in good health.

This clonotype was counted only a few times. This sequence joins TRBV19 and TRBJ1-1; 8 nucleotides agree with TRBD1. The length of the CDR3 is 16 residues. Trimming took 6 bases from V and 0 from J; bases not matched to a gene: 9. CDR1 LNHDA and CDR2 SQIVND come from the germline V gene (reference sequence). This CDR3 is CASRDRGQAVNTEAFF. The CDR3 DNA follows: TGTGCCAGTAGAGACAGGGGCCAGGCCGTGAACACTGAAGCTTTCTTT.

The chain combines TRBV7-9 with TRBJ2-1, with TRBD1 matching 8 bases. After removal of 5 bases from V and 0 bases from J, the junction contained 3 bases not matched to a gene. The length of the CDR3 is 15 residues. CDR1 and CDR2 from the germline V gene are SEHNR and FQNEAQ (reference sequence). The CDR3 loop reads CASSPTGGSYNEQFF. The CDR3 nucleotides read TGTGCCAGCAGCCCTACAGGGGGCTCCTACAATGAGCAGTTCTTC.

This chain uses TRBV7-6 with TRBJ2-7, with D uncertain. This CDR3 region has 15 residues. The V and J ends lost 1 base and 1 base respectively, with 11 bases between them. The germline V gene has CDR1 SGHVS and CDR2 FNYEAQ. The CDR3 protein is CASSLVGSDSYEQYF. The CDR3 coding sequence is TGTGCCAGCAGCTTAGTTGGTAGTGATTCCTACGAGCAGTACTTC.

The table lists this clonotype with a few counts. This chain links TRBV24-1 with TRBJ2-3; the D is unclear. Trimming cost V 0 bases and J 4 bases, with 10 bases left between them. Germline lookup yields CDR1 KGHDR and CDR2 SFDVKD. There are 15 residues in the CDR3. The CDR3 nucleotides are TGTGCCACCAGTGATTTGATGACCCGGGCAGATACGCAGTATTTT. Its translation is CATSDLMTRADTQYF.

This clonotype was recorded a few times. This chain links TRBV20-1 with TRBJ2-3, with D perhaps matching TRBD1 (5 bases). The germline gives CDR1 DFQATT, CDR2 SNEGSKA (reference sequence). This CDR3 is 15 amino acids long. V was shortened by 0 bases and J by 0 bases, with 10 bases between the two germline ends. CDR3 in amino acids: CSARDAGISTDTQYF. The CDR3 nucleotides read TGCAGTGCTAGAGATGCAGGGATTAGCACAGATACGCAGTATTTT.

A few counts support this clonotype. The chain recombines TRBV6-1 with TRBJ1-5; 7 nucleotides align to TRBD1. This CDR3 comprises 14 residues. Germline-derived CDR1 and CDR2 are MNHNS and SASEGT. With V trimmed by 8 bases and J by 4 bases, 8 bases remained unmatched. Here the CDR3 reads CASGRGGLNQPQHF. In nucleotides, the CDR3 is TGTGCCAGCGGCAGGGGGGGCCTAAATCAGCCCCAGCATTTT.

V is TRBV19 and J is TRBJ1-5, with D uncertain. Looked up from germline, CDR1 is LNHDA and CDR2 is SQIVND (reference sequence). V dropped 7 bases and J dropped 7 bases, with 20 bases sitting between them. The CDR3 consists of 15 residues. In DNA form, the CDR3 reads TGTGCCAGTACCCTAAGGCGGCAGGAGGGCCAGCCCCAGCATTTT. This gives the protein CASTLRRQEGQPQHF. The full variable domain, rest sourced from reference TRBV19 and TRBJ1-5, is DGGITQSPKYLFRKEGQNVTLSCEQNLNHDAMYWYRQDPGQGLRLIYYSQIVNDFQKGDIAEGYSVSREKKESFPLTVTSAQKNPTAFYLCASTLRRQEGQPQHFGDGTRLSIL.

The rearrangement uses TRBV7-2 and TRBJ2-1; D is perhaps TRBD1 (6 bases). V lost 1 base, J lost 4 bases, and 14 bases lay in between. The CDR3 extends over 16 amino acids. CDR1 SGHTA and CDR2 FQGNSA come from the germline V gene. In nucleotides, the CDR3 is TGTGCCAGCAGCTTAGGGGGGCCACCCCCGTACAATGAGCAGTTCTTC. Residues: CASSLGGPPPYNEQFF.

J is TRBJ2-2 and V is TRBV20-1; 7 nucleotides match TRBD2. CDR3 length: 15 residues. Germline CDR1 DFQATT, CDR2 SNEGSKA (reference sequence). V was pared by 5 bases and J by 0 bases, with 6 bases of the junction left unmatched. CDR3 residues: CSAGDYVANTGELFF. DNA for the CDR3: TGCAGTGCTGGGGACTATGTCGCGAACACCGGGGAGCTGTTTTTT.

The rearrangement uses TRBV10-3 and TRBJ1-1, with 8 bases aligning to TRBD1. Trimming cost V 6 bases and J 7 bases; bases outside gene matches: 10. CDR1 is ENHRY and CDR2 is SYGVKD in the germline V gene. The CDR3 is 14 residues long. The DNA of the CDR3 is TGTGCCATCAGAGGACAGGGTGTGTTAGGTGAAGCTTTCTTT. It is translated as CAIRGQGVLGEAFF.

The chain is built from TRBV7-8 and TRBJ1-5; weak D call: TRBD1 (5 bases). Trimming left V 4 bases short and J 5 bases short, with 12 bases between. The CDR3 has 14 residues. The V gene's germline CDR1 is SGHVS and CDR2 FQNEAQ. The CDR3 sequence is CASSWTRGDQPQHF. The CDR3 DNA reads as TGTGCCAGCAGCTGGACACGGGGGGATCAGCCCCAGCATTTT.

The CDR3 reads CASSFSGYGYTF. CDR3 DNA sequence: TGTGCCAGCAGCTTTAGTGGATATGGCTACACCTTC. V usage is TRBV7-3 and J usage is TRBJ1-2; no clear D gene. V gave up 3 bases and J gave up 5 bases, with 7 bases separating them. Germline CDR1 reads SGHTA; CDR2 reads FQGTGA. This CDR3 spans 12 amino acids.

This clonotype was seen more than once but under ten times. The chain joins TRBV20-1 to TRBJ1-2; D is ambiguous. Trimming left V 3 bases short and J 6 bases short, with 11 bases between. Germline V gene sequence: CDR1 DFQATT, CDR2 SNEGSKA (reference sequence). This CDR3 region has 12 residues. Here the CDR3 reads CSASSFEDGYTF. The DNA for the CDR3 is TGCAGTGCTAGTTCGTTCGAGGATGGCTACACCTTC.

This clonotype has just a few counts. The CDR3 DNA sequence: TGTGCCAGCAGACAGGGTCGATCTTACGAGCAGTACTTC. Residues: CASRQGRSYEQYF. J is TRBJ2-7 and V is TRBV6-1; D perhaps matches TRBD1 (6 bases). V lost 6 bases and J lost 4, with 13 bases in between. This CDR3 is built from 13 residues. CDR1 and CDR2 (germline): MNHNS, SASEGT.

The gene calls are TRBV7-8 and TRBJ2-1; 9 positions agree with TRBD2. This CDR3 is built from 15 residues. Germline-derived CDR1 and CDR2 are SGHVS and FQNEAQ. The J segment lost 5 bases and the V segment lost 5 bases, leaving 7 bases of the junction unmatched. CDR3 loop: CASSPMTSGDNEQFF. CDR3 sequence (DNA): TGTGCCAGCAGCCCTATGACTAGCGGAGACAATGAGCAGTTCTTC.

The V gene is TRBV7-8, the J gene TRBJ2-7, with D hard to call. The V and J ends lost 1 base and 6 bases respectively, with 13 bases between them. The CDR3 covers 14 residues. Per the germline V gene, CDR1 is SGHVS and CDR2 is FQNEAQ. The CDR3 bases are TGTGCCAGCAGCTTAGTGCGGTTATCGGGCGAGCAGTACTTC. Protein product: CASSLVRLSGEQYF.

V gene TRBV12-3 or TRBV12-4 combines with J gene TRBJ1-1, with 7 bases that match TRBD1. CDR3 length equals 15 residues. V gave up 6 bases and J gave up 6 bases; unmatched junction bases: 13. The CDR3 nucleotides read TGTGCCAGCAGCCAAAACAGGGGCAGGGAGGCTGAAGCTTTCTTT. Its translation is CASSQNRGREAEAFF.

This chain joins TRBV27 and TRBJ2-1, with D tentatively TRBD2 (5 bases). The CDR3 contains 16 residues. Trimming left V 5 bases short and J 3 bases short, with 17 bases between. Germline V CDR1 and CDR2: MNHEY, SMNVEV (reference sequence). DNA for the CDR3: TGTGCCAGCAGTGCCGCTAAGCGGAGTAACTACAATGAGCAGTTCTTC. This encodes CASSAAKRSNYNEQFF.

V gene TRBV20-1 combines with J gene TRBJ1-1; 10 positions match TRBD1. The CDR3 sequence is 15 residues long. Per the germline V gene, CDR1 is DFQATT and CDR2 is SNEGSKA (reference sequence). The ends lost 1 base at V and 6 bases at J; junction bases unmatched: 8. For the CDR3, the DNA is TGCAGTGCTAGAGGACAGGGGGCGGTTTGGGCTGAAGCTTTCTTT. Translation gives CSARGQGAVWAEAFF.

This clonotype came up a few times. The chain combines TRBV7-6 with TRBJ2-5, with TRBD1 identical over 8 bases. V lost 5 bases, J lost 6 bases, and 20 bases stayed unmatched. This CDR3 is built from 18 residues. CDR1 and CDR2 (germline): SGHVS, FNYEAQ. The CDR3 loop is CASSPAGGQGLERKTQYF. The CDR3 region has the DNA TGTGCCAGCAGCCCCGCGGGCGGACAGGGTCTCGAACGAAAGACCCAGTACTTC.

The chain joins TRBV20-1 to TRBJ2-7, with D perhaps being TRBD1 or TRBD2 (5 bases each). The CDR3 runs 14 residues. V was shortened by 6 bases and J by 7 bases, with 22 bases between the two germline ends. Germline-derived CDR1 and CDR2 are DFQATT and SNEGSKA (reference sequence). CDR3 amino acids: CSAEGTRAGGEQYF. CDR3 nucleotide sequence: TGCAGTGCAGAGGGGACGCGGGCTGGGGGTGAGCAGTACTTC.

This clonotype was observed a handful of times. The gene calls are TRBV20-1 and TRBJ2-1; D unclear. This CDR3 region has 13 residues. Germline V gives CDR1 DFQATT, CDR2 SNEGSKA (reference sequence). Trimming removed 6 bases from V and 7 bases from J, with 16 bases in between. CDR3 nucleotides: TGCAGTGCGCCGAGGCCCCCCGGAAATGAGCAGTTCTTC. This gives the protein CSAPRPPGNEQFF.

The rearrangement links TRBV29-1 to TRBJ2-2; 9 bases match TRBD1. V lost 7 bases and J lost 3; bases outside the gene matches: 6. The CDR3 runs 14 residues. From germline, CDR1 is SQVTM and CDR2 ANQGSEA. The CDR3 region has the DNA TGCAGCGCTCGGACAGGGGCCGACACCGGGGAGCTGTTTTTT. Residues: CSARTGADTGELFF.

The V and J genes are TRBV18 and TRBJ1-5, with D uncertain. Between the trimmed V and J ends, which lost 6 bases and 5 bases, there was a span of 11 bases. CDR1 and CDR2 from the germline V gene are KGHSH and LQKENI. This CDR3 has 13 residues. The CDR3 DNA sequence: TGTGCCAGCTCGGAAGGTGTTGATCAGCCCCAGCATTTT. Protein sequence: CASSEGVDQPQHF.

This clonotype has only a few counts. V gene TRBV6-1 combines with J gene TRBJ1-2; D is ambiguous. Germline V CDR1 and CDR2: MNHNS, SASEGT. The length of the CDR3 is 10 residues. Trimming took 3 bases from V and 9 from J, leaving 5 bases between them. Here the CDR3 DNA reads TGTGCCAGCAGTGAGTGGAGCTACACCTTC. Protein product: CASSEWSYTF.

The gene calls are TRBV7-2 and TRBJ2-3; D is possibly TRBD1 or TRBD2 (5 bases each). This CDR3 has 14 residues. V lost 7 bases, J lost 4 bases, and 15 bases lay in between. Germline V gives CDR1 SGHTA, CDR2 FQGNSA. CDR3 sequence (DNA): TGTGCCAGCAAGGCGACCCAGGGAGCAGATACGCAGTATTTT. Protein product: CASKATQGADTQYF. Looking up the rest from reference TRBV7-2 and TRBJ2-3 gives the full variable domain: GAGVSQSPSNKVTEKGKDVELRCDPISGHTALYWYRQSLGQGLEFLIYFQGNSAPDKSGLPSDRFSAERTGGSVSTLTIQRTQQEDSAVYLCASKATQGADTQYFGPGTRLTVL.

The chain recombines TRBV19 with TRBJ2-7, with D perhaps matching TRBD2 (7 bases). V shed 7 bases and J shed 2 bases, with 9 bases lying between them. The germline gives CDR1 LNHDA, CDR2 SQIVND (reference sequence). The CDR3 has 12 residues. CDR3 DNA sequence: TGTGCCAGTAAGGGGGGGCCCTACGAGCAGTACTTC. It codes for CASKGGPYEQYF.

As regards this clonotype: At one boundary the junction diverges from the germline segment, which might be a read error. V and J are TRBV15 and TRBJ1-5; D gene uncertain. This CDR3 comprises 15 residues. Looked up from germline, CDR1 is LNHNV and CDR2 is YYDKDF (reference sequence). This CDR3 reads CATSREDFGNQPQHF. As DNA, the CDR3 is TGTGCCACCAGCCGAGAGGACTTCGGCAATCAGCCCCAGCATTTT.

The J gene is TRBJ1-6, the V gene TRBV20-1; D is unresolved. V was shortened by 6 bases and J by 0 bases, with 15 bases between the two germline ends. Germline loops: CDR1 DFQATT, CDR2 SNEGSKA (reference sequence). CDR3 size: 16 residues. The chain's CDR3 is CSAPPREGSYNSPLHF. The CDR3 DNA is TGCAGTGCCCCCCCGAGGGAGGGCTCCTATAATTCACCCCTCCACTTT.

This clonotype is hyperexpanded (1% or more) by share. The chain joins TRBV28 to TRBJ1-1, with no clear D. CDR3 length: 13 residues. Per germline, CDR1 MDHEN and CDR2 SYDVKM. With 5 bases removed from V and 1 base from J, the gap between germline ends came to 8 bases. The CDR3 DNA sequence: TGTGCCAGCAGTCAAATGGGGAACACTGAAGCTTTCTTT. Its protein product is CASSQMGNTEAFF. The full variable domain, in which reference TRBV28 and TRBJ1-1 provide the parts outside the CDR3, is DVKVTQSSRYLVKRTGEKVFLECVQDMDHENMFWYRQDPGLGLRLIYFSYDVKMKEKGDIPEGYSVSREKKERFSLILESASTNQTSMYLCASSQMGNTEAFFGQGTRLTVV.

The V call is TRBV7-6, the J call TRBJ1-2, with D hard to call. Per germline, CDR1 SGHVS and CDR2 FNYEAQ. This CDR3 has 14 residues. V was trimmed by 5 bases and J by 0 bases, leaving 10 bases between them. CDR3: CASSPFLTNYGYTF. In DNA form, the CDR3 reads TGTGCCAGCAGCCCCTTCTTGACTAACTATGGCTACACCTTC.